This is a list of T cell receptor beta chains from one sample in a study of blood T cells in healthy people across ages. TCRdb fed the 5' RACE reads into MiXCR, producing one record per CDR3 protein. The sample lists about a million distinct CDR3 sequences, around 54% occurring once. Sequencing used blood. These TCRs come from a woman aged 60-75 years in good health. Both conserved end residues are trimmed from each CDR3.

j_call v_call cdr3_aa
TRBJ1-5 TRBV12-3/TRBV12-4 ASRPLGGGDNQPQH
TRBJ2-7 TRBV15 AASRRGIAYEQY
TRBJ2-7 TRBV5-6 ACSPTGRYEQY
TRBJ2-5 TRBV20-1 SARPRRDRVQETQY
TRBJ2-3 TRBV20-1 SASSGARGTDTQY
TRBJ2-7 TRBV3-1 ASGQAGARPDAYEQY
TRBJ2-1 TRBV11-2 ASSSWTSGSGYEQF
TRBJ2-3 TRBV21-1 ASKKKRYERQGTDTQY
TRBJ2-3 TRBV9 ASSPHSGPTDTQY
TRBJ2-1 TRBV10-2 ASRVTGSSYNEQF
TRBJ2-2 TRBV6-2/TRBV6-3 ASSQGTSGSIPPTNTGELF
TRBJ1-1 TRBV20-1 SARDPVGTEAF
TRBJ2-1 TRBV29-1 SVSGLAGVSGEQF
TRBJ2-7 TRBV7-9 ASTMAGGNFYERY
TRBJ2-5 TRBV20-1 SARDVLGQETQY
TRBJ2-1 TRBV6-5 ASSDVGPYNEQF
TRBJ2-5 TRBV6-5 ASSYRTSGLHLQETQY
TRBJ1-2 TRBV6-5 ASRRGSGRGVYGYT
TRBJ1-5 TRBV20-1 SASVGQPNQPQH
TRBJ2-5 TRBV7-2 ASSLGGTAKETQY
TRBJ1-1 TRBV9 ASSAHGQSTEAF
TRBJ2-7 TRBV7-2 ASSLDLGSGRVNEQY
TRBJ2-7 TRBV6-5 ASSPVGRYEQY
TRBJ2-1 TRBV20-1 SGVSGRRRNEQF
TRBJ2-7 TRBV10-3 AITPTSGGSYEQY
TRBJ2-3 TRBV20-1 SARVYTGPTDTQY
TRBJ1-5 TRBV4-2 ASSQNRDLRQPQH
TRBJ1-4 TRBV27 ASSLSGVDEKLF
TRBJ1-4 TRBV4-3 ASSQVGGANEKLF
TRBJ2-1 TRBV20-1 SAKTGSFQF
TRBJ2-7 TRBV21-1 ASSKEGKTPNYEQY
TRBJ2-3 TRBV28 ASSNRQGGGTDTQY
TRBJ2-5 TRBV5-1 ASSPQVGGETQY
TRBJ2-3 TRBV27 ASSSPRGTQY
TRBJ2-7 TRBV28 ASSESGQPYEQY
TRBJ2-3 TRBV12-3/TRBV12-4 ASSSGRSDTDTQY
TRBJ1-1 TRBV4-1 ASREYRGTNTEAF
TRBJ2-1 TRBV14 ASSPLVSETQF
TRBJ2-6 TRBV6-6 ASSSPGQSSGANVLT
TRBJ1-2 TRBV20-1 SARFGGAIYGYT
TRBJ1-2 TRBV20-1 SARYPGTANYGYT
TRBJ2-4 TRBV4-3 ASSQAWGQIAKNIQY
TRBJ1-4 TRBV4-1 ASSQVGGPNEKLF
TRBJ2-7 TRBV29-1 SVADLGEQY
TRBJ2-3 TRBV12-3/TRBV12-4 ASSFRESGDTQY
TRBJ1-5 TRBV30 AWSMGGNQPQH
TRBJ2-5 TRBV28 ASSPTVDGQETQY
TRBJ2-3 TRBV10-3 AMGLEGPADTQY
TRBJ2-5 TRBV29-1 SVEGGGGLTQY
TRBJ2-5 TRBV27 ASSQGRTSETQY